The 22 T cell receptor beta chains below were found in one sample sequenced in a study of T cells after yellow fever vaccination. MiXCR, applied by TCRdb to the 5' RACE reads, yields one record per CDR3 protein. In the table there are about 580,000 distinct CDR3 sequences, less than 20% of which are singletons. The specimen comprised PBMCs, sampled about 5 days after the first yellow fever vaccination. These receptors all stem from a man between 18 and 35 years old who received the YFV17D yellow fever vaccine.

The table lists this clonotype with a few counts. V is TRBV5-1 and J is TRBJ2-1, with D possibly called TRBD1 or TRBD2 (5 bases each). V was cut by 7 bases and J by 1 base, with 15 bases left in between. Germline V CDR1 and CDR2: SGHRS, YFSETQ. The CDR3 extends over 15 amino acids. The DNA of the CDR3 is TGCGCCAGCGGGGATCCGGGACGGTCCTACAATGAGCAGTTCTTC. It encodes CASGDPGRSYNEQFF. Full variable domain (remainder filled in from reference TRBV5-1 and TRBJ2-1): KAGVTQTPRYLIKTRGQQVTLSCSPISGHRSVSWYQQTPGQGLQFLFEYFSETQRNKGNFPGRFSGRQFSNSRSEMNVSTLELGDSALYLCASGDPGRSYNEQFFGPGTRLTVL.

This chain links TRBV15 with TRBJ1-6, with D perhaps TRBD1 (5 bases). V lost 5 bases and J lost 6, with 14 bases in between. The CDR3 sequence is 15 residues long. The germline V gene encodes CDR1 LNHNV and CDR2 YYDKDF (reference sequence). The CDR3 loop is CATSGSPGGNSPLHF. The CDR3 nucleotides are TGTGCCACCAGCGGAAGTCCGGGGGGTAATTCACCCCTCCACTTT.

In its sample, this clonotype was seen many times. The chain uses TRBV7-3 and TRBJ2-3, with TRBD2 as a possible D gene (7 bases). The CDR3 covers 13 residues. Trimming shortened V by 6 bases and J by 4 bases, and 11 bases separated the two germline ends. Germline CDR1 is SGHTA and CDR2 is FQGTGA. CDR3 loop: CASRGGAADTQYF. The CDR3 nucleotides are TGTGCCAGCAGAGGGGGGGCCGCAGATACGCAGTATTTT.

In this sample, this clonotype turned up a few times. V is TRBV27 and J is TRBJ2-1; weak D call: TRBD2 (6 bases). V shed 1 base and J shed 6 bases, with 10 bases lying between them. The length of the CDR3 is 14 residues. In germline, CDR1 is MNHEY, CDR2 SMNVEV (reference sequence). The CDR3 bases are TGTGCCAGCAGTTTATACGGGACTCCCAATGAGCAGTTCTTC. The encoded protein is CASSLYGTPNEQFF.

This clonotype was found a few times. The chain joins TRBV27 to TRBJ2-1; D may be TRBD2 (7 bases). CDR1 and CDR2 (germline): MNHEY, SMNVEV (reference sequence). Trimming shortened V by 6 bases and J by 7 bases, and 19 bases separated the two germline ends. The CDR3 sequence is 15 residues long. The CDR3 spells CASRAWGGASNEQFF. DNA of the CDR3: TGTGCCAGCAGGGCATGGGGGGGGGCTTCAAATGAGCAGTTCTTC.

In DNA form, the CDR3 reads TGCAGTGCTAGAGACCTTAGAGACAGGAGTAAAGAGACCCAGTACTTC. Its translation: CSARDLRDRSKETQYF. The gene calls are TRBV20-1 and TRBJ2-5, with a tentative D call TRBD1 (6 bases). Between the trimmed V and J ends, which lost 0 bases and 3 bases, there was a span of 17 bases. Germline V gene data show CDR1 as DFQATT and CDR2 as SNEGSKA (reference sequence). The CDR3 contains 16 residues.

This clonotype appeared a few times. As DNA, the CDR3 is TGTGCCAGCAGGGACCTTCTGCGGGGCACCGGGGAGCTGTTTTTT. Translation: CASRDLLRGTGELFF. This sequence joins TRBV6-1 and TRBJ2-2, with D possibly matching TRBD2 (6 bases). The germline gives CDR1 MNHNS, CDR2 SASEGT. The CDR3 loop spans 15 amino acids. Trimming took 6 bases from V and 4 from J, leaving 15 bases between them.

The rearrangement uses TRBV5-1 and TRBJ2-5; D may match TRBD1 or TRBD2 (7 bases each). Germline V lookup: CDR1 SGHRS, CDR2 YFSETQ. Trimming took 9 bases from V and 3 from J, leaving 24 bases between them. The CDR3 runs 16 residues. CDR3 in amino acids: CATRPFDREGEETQYF. The DNA for the CDR3 is TGCGCCACCAGACCCTTCGACAGGGAGGGTGAAGAGACCCAGTACTTC.

This clonotype was seen only a few times. Sequence at one end of the junction differs from germline and may be a read error. The chain combines TRBV5-8 with TRBJ1-1; D is ambiguous. This CDR3 region has 12 residues. Germline V CDR1 and CDR2: SGHTS, YDEGEE. Here the CDR3 reads CAGRKVNTEAFF. As DNA, the CDR3 is TGTGCCGGCAGGAAGGTGAACACTGAAGCTTTCTTT.

Only a few counts were recorded for this clonotype. The rearrangement links TRBV18 to TRBJ2-6; D remains ambiguous. V lost 1 base to trimming and J lost 0 bases, with 4 bases between them. Germline V gives CDR1 KGHSH, CDR2 LQKENI. This CDR3 comprises 15 residues. CDR3 residues: CASSPQSSGANVLTF. The CDR3 DNA sequence: TGTGCCAGCTCACCACAGAGCTCTGGGGCCAACGTCCTGACTTTC.

In its sample, this clonotype was seen many times. The chain has TRBV5-6 and TRBJ2-5, with D perhaps assigned TRBD1 or TRBD2 (5 bases each). Germline lookup yields CDR1 SGHDT and CDR2 YYEEEE. V gave up 0 bases and J gave up 3 bases, with 15 bases separating them. The CDR3 spans 16 residues. The CDR3 coding sequence is TGTGCCAGCAGCTTGGCCCTTGGGACCGGGGAAGAGACCCAGTACTTC. Residues: CASSLALGTGEETQYF.

The CDR3 DNA is TGTGCCACCAGTAACCTGCGGGGGGGGAAAGAGACCCAGTACTTC. Encoded protein: CATSNLRGGKETQYF. The rearrangement uses TRBV24-1 and TRBJ2-5; 9 positions match TRBD2. Looked up from germline, CDR1 is KGHDR and CDR2 is SFDVKD. V lost 6 bases to trimming and J lost 3 bases; unmatched junction nucleotides: 7. The CDR3 spans 15 residues.

The J gene is TRBJ2-7, the V gene TRBV29-1; the D gene is possibly TRBD1 (6 bases). V was trimmed by 0 bases and J by 4 bases, leaving 13 bases between them. The CDR3 consists of 14 residues. CDR1 SQVTM and CDR2 ANQGSEA come from the germline V gene. CDR3 protein: CSVEETDSRYEQYF. DNA of the CDR3: TGCAGCGTTGAAGAAACGGACAGCCGTTACGAGCAGTACTTC.

V and J are TRBV7-2 and TRBJ1-1, with D hard to call. The CDR3 extends over 12 amino acids. Germline V gives CDR1 SGHTA, CDR2 FQGNSA. V was trimmed by 2 bases and J by 7 bases, leaving 8 bases between them. This chain's CDR3 is CASSLWINEAFF. Here the CDR3 DNA reads TGTGCCAGCAGCTTATGGATTAATGAAGCTTTCTTT.

The sample holds a few counts of this clonotype. This rearrangement joins TRBV10-3 to TRBJ2-1; 7 positions match TRBD2. Germline V gene lookup returns CDR1 ENHRY and CDR2 SYGVKD. The CDR3 has 15 residues. J gave up 5 bases and V 1 base, and 5 bases lay outside the gene matches. DNA of the CDR3: TGTGCCATCAGTGAGTTCCAGCGGGGAAACAATGAGCAGTTCTTC. It yields the protein CAISEFQRGNNEQFF.

This clonotype was seen only a few times. This chain uses TRBV12-3 or TRBV12-4 with TRBJ1-4; D is unresolved. This CDR3 is built from 13 residues. V dropped 8 bases and J dropped 4 bases, with 11 bases sitting between them. CDR3 protein: CASGRAHNEKLFF. For the CDR3, the DNA is TGTGCCAGCGGCCGGGCCCATAATGAAAAACTGTTTTTT.

This clonotype was counted only a few times. This chain joins TRBV18 and TRBJ2-5; D gene ambiguous. Deletions cut 0 bases from V and 3 bases from J, with 8 bases between. The CDR3 spans 14 residues. Germline loops: CDR1 KGHSH, CDR2 LQKENI. The CDR3 protein is CASSPPFPKETQYF. The CDR3 DNA is TGTGCCAGCTCACCACCCTTTCCGAAAGAGACCCAGTACTTC.

This chain joins TRBV12-3 or TRBV12-4 and TRBJ2-6; 10 positions agree with TRBD2. This CDR3 contains 18 residues. The J segment lost 5 bases and the V segment lost 7 bases, leaving 14 bases of the junction unmatched. The CDR3: CASTPPLAGDLRANVLTF. The CDR3 DNA is TGTGCCAGCACCCCTCCCCTAGCGGGGGACCTTCGGGCCAACGTCCTGACTTTC.

The genes are TRBV7-9 and TRBJ1-2; 10 bases are a match to TRBD1. Trimming cost V 5 bases and J 4 bases; bases outside gene matches: 7. The CDR3 is made up of 15 amino acids. Germline lookup yields CDR1 SEHNR and CDR2 FQNEAQ (reference sequence). The CDR3 nucleotides read TGTGCCAGCAGCGACGGGACAGGGGCTTCCTATGGCTACACCTTC. Translated: CASSDGTGASYGYTF.

This clonotype was seen only a few times. The V and J genes are TRBV19 and TRBJ1-1; no reliable D call. Per the germline V gene, CDR1 is LNHDA and CDR2 is SQIVND (reference sequence). V dropped 7 bases and J dropped 4 bases, with 10 bases sitting between them. The CDR3 spans 12 residues. The CDR3 DNA reads TGTGCCAGTAATTCCGGAGCCACTGAAGCTTTCTTT. The encoded protein is CASNSGATEAFF.

The sample holds a few counts of this clonotype. This chain uses TRBV12-3 or TRBV12-4 with TRBJ1-6; D is uncertain. V was pared by 10 bases and J by 6 bases, with 13 bases between. This CDR3 contains 13 residues. CDR3: CATAPGRNSPLHF. The CDR3 region has the DNA TGTGCCACCGCCCCGGGCCGTAATTCACCCCTCCACTTT.

J is TRBJ1-2 and V is TRBV6-5; D not certain. The CDR3 sequence is 15 residues long. The germline V and J ends were trimmed by 3 bases and 10 bases, with 21 bases remaining between them. Germline loops: CDR1 MNHEY, CDR2 SVGAGI. CDR3 sequence reads: CASSYLSAGWADYTF. The CDR3 DNA is TGTGCCAGCAGTTATCTCTCGGCCGGGTGGGCTGACTACACCTTC.